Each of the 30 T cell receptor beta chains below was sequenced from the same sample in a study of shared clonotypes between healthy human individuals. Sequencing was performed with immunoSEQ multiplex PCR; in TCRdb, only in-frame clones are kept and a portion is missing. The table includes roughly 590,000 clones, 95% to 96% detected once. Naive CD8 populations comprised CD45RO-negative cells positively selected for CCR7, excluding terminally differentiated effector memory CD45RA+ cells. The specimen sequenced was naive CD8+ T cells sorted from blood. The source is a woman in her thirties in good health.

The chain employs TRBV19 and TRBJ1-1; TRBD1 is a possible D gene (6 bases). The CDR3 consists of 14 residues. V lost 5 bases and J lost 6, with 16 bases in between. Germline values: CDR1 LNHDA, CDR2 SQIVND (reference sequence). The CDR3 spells CASSLTGAPPEAFF. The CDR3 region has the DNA TGTGCCAGTAGTTTAACGGGGGCCCCGCCTGAAGCTTTCTTT.

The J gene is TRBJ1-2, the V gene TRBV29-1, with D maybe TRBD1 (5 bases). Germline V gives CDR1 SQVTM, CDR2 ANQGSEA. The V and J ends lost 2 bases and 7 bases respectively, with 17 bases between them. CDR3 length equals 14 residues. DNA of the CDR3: TGCAGCGTTGAACACGACTGGGACGAAAGTGGCTACACCTTC. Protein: CSVEHDWDESGYTF.

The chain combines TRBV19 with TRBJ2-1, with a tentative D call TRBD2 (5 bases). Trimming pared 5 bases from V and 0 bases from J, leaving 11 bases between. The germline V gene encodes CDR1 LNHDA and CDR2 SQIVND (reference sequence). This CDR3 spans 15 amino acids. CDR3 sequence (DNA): TGTGCCAGTAGTTTCGGCCGGGGCTCCTACAATGAGCAGTTCTTC. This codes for CASSFGRGSYNEQFF. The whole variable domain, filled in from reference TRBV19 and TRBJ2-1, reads DGGITQSPKYLFRKEGQNVTLSCEQNLNHDAMYWYRQDPGQGLRLIYYSQIVNDFQKGDIAEGYSVSREKKESFPLTVTSAQKNPTAFYLCASSFGRGSYNEQFFGPGTRLTVL.

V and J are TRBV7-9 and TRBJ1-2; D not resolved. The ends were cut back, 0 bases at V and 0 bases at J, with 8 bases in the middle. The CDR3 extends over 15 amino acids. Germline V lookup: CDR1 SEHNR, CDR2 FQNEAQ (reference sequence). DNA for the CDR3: TGTGCCAGCAGCTTAGCGGACGGATCTAACTATGGCTACACCTTC. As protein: CASSLADGSNYGYTF.

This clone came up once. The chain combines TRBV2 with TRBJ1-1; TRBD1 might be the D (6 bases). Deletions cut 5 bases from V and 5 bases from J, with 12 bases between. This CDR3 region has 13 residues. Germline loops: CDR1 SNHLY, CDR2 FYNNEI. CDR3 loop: CASSYTGLTEAFF. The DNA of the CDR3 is TGTGCCAGCAGTTACACAGGGTTAACTGAAGCTTTCTTT.

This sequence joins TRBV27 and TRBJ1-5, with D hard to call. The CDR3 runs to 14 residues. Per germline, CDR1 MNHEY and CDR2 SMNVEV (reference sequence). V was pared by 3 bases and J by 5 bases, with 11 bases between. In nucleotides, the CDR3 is TGTGCCAGCAGTTTGAGAGGGCTGTATCAGCCCCAGCATTTT. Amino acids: CASSLRGLYQPQHF.

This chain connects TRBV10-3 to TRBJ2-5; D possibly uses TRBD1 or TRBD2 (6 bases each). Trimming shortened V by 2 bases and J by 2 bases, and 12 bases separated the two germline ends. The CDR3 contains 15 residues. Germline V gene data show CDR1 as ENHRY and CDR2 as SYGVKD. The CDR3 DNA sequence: TGTGCCATCAGTGAGCTCGGGGGCGTACAAGAGACCCAGTACTTC. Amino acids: CAISELGGVQETQYF.

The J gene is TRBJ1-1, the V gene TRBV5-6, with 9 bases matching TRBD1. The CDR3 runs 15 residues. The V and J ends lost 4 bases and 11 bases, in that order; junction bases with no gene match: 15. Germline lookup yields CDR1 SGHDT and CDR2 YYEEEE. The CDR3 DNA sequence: TGTGCCAGCAGCGAGCCAGGGAACAGGGGGCTTAAGGCTTTCTTT. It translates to CASSEPGNRGLKAFF.

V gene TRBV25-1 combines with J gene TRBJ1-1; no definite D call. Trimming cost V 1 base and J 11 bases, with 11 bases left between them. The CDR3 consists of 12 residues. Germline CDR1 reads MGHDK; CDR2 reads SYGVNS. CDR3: CASSEFTLPAFF. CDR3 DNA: TGTGCCAGCAGTGAATTTACCCTACCCGCTTTCTTT.

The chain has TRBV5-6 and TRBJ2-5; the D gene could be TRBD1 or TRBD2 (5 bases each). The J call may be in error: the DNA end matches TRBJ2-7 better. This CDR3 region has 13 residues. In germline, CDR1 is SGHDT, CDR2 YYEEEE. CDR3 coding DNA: TGTGCCAGCAGCTATGGGGGTGGGAACGAGCAGTACTTC. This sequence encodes CASSYGGGNEQYF.

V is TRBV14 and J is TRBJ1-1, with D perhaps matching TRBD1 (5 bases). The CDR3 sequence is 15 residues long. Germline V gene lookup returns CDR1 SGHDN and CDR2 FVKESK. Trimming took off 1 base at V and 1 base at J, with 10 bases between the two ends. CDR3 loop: CASSQVGGGNTEAFF. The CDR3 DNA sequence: TGTGCCAGCAGCCAAGTTGGGGGAGGGAACACTGAAGCTTTCTTT.

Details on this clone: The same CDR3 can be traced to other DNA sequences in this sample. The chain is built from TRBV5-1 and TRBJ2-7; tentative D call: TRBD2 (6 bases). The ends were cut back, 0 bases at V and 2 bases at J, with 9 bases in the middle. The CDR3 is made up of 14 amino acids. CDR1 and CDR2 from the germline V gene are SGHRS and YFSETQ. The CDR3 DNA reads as TGCGCCAGCAGCTTGGCGGGCGGGGCCTACGAGCAGTACTTC. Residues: CASSLAGGAYEQYF.

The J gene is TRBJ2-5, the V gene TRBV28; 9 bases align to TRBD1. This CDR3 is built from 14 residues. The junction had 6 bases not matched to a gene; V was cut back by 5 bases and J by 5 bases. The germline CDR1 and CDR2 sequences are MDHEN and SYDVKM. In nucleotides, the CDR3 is TGTGCCAGCAGTAACAGGGGGCATGAGGAGACCCAGTACTTC. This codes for CASSNRGHEETQYF.

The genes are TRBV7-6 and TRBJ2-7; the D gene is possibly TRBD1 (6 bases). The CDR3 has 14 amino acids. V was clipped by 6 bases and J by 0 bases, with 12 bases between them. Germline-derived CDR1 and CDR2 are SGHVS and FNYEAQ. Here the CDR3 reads CASSPTGSSYEQYF. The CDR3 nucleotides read TGTGCCAGCAGTCCCACAGGGAGCTCCTACGAGCAGTACTTC. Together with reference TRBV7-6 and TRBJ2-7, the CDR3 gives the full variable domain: GAGVSQSPRYKVTKRGQDVALRCDPISGHVSLYWYRQALGQGPEFLTYFNYEAQQDKSGLPNDRFSAERPEGSISTLTIQRTEQRDSAMYRCASSPTGSSYEQYFGPGTRLTVT.

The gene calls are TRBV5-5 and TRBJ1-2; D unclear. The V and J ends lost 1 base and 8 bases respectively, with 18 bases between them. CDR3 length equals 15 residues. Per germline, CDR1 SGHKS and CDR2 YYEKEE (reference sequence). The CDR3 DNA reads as TGTGCCAGCAGCTTGCGTCCCGGTCCGCAAGAGGGCTACACCTTC. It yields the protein CASSLRPGPQEGYTF.

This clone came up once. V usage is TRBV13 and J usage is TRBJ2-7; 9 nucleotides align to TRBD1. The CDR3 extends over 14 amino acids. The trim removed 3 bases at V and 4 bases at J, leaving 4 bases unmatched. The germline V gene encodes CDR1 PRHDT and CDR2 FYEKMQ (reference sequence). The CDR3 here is CASSFRDREYEQYF. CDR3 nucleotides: TGTGCCAGCAGCTTCCGGGACAGGGAGTACGAGCAGTACTTC. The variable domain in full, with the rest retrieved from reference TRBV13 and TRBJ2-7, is AAGVIQSPRHLIKEKRETATLKCYPIPRHDTVYWYQQGPGQDPQFLISFYEKMQSDKGSIPDRFSAQQFSDYHSELNMSSLELGDSALYFCASSFRDREYEQYFGPGTRLTVT.

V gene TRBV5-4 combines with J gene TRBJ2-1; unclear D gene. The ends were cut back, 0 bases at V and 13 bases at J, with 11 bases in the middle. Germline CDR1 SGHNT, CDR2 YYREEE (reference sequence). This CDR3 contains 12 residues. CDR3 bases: TGTGCCAGCAGCTTGGGGCTAGGAGACCAGTTCTTC. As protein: CASSLGLGDQFF.

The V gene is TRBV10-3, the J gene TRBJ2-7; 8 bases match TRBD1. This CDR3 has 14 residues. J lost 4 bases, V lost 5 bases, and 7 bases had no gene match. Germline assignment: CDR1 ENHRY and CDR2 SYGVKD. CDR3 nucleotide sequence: TGTGCCATCAGTTCACAGGGGGTGTTGTACGAGCAGTACTTC. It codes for CAISSQGVLYEQYF.

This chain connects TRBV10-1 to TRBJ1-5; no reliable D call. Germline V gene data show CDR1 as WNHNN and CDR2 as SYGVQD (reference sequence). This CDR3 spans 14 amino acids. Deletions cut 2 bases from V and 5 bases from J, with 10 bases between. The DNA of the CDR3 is TGCGCCAGCAGTGAGGCCAGGACGGATCAGCCCCAGCATTTT. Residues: CASSEARTDQPQHF.

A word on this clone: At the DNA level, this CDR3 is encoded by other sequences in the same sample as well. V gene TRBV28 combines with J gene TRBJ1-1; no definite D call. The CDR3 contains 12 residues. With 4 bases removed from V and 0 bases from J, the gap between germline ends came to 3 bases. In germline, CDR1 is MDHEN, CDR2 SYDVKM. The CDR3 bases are TGTGCCAGCAGTTACCTGAACACTGAAGCTTTCTTT. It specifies CASSYLNTEAFF.

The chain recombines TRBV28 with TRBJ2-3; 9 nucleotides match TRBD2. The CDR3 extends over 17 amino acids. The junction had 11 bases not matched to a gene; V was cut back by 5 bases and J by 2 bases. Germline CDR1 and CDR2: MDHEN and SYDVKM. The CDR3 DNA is TGTGCCAGCAGTGGACAGCCGGGACTAGCAGACACAGATACGCAGTATTTT. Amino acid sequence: CASSGQPGLADTDTQYF.

The DNA of the CDR3 is TGTGCCAGCAGCTTAGACGGAGACTCTGGAAACACCATATATTTT. Protein sequence: CASSLDGDSGNTIYF. The chain uses TRBV9 and TRBJ1-3; unclear D gene. Germline assignment: CDR1 SGDLS and CDR2 YYNGEE. The CDR3 totals 15 residues. V was pared by 4 bases and J by 0 bases, with 11 bases between. Full variable domain (rest looked up from reference TRBV9 and TRBJ1-3): DSGVTQTPKHLITATGQRVTLRCSPRSGDLSVYWYQQSLDQGLQFLIQYYNGEERAKGNILERFSAQQFPDLHSELNLSSLELGDSALYFCASSLDGDSGNTIYFGEGSWLTVV.

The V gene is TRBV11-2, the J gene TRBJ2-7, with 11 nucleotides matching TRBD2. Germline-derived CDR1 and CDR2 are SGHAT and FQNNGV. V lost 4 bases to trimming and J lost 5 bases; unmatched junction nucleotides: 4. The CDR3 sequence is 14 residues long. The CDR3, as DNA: TGTGCCAGCAGCTCGTATAGCGGGAGGGACGAGCAGTACTTC. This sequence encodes CASSSYSGRDEQYF.

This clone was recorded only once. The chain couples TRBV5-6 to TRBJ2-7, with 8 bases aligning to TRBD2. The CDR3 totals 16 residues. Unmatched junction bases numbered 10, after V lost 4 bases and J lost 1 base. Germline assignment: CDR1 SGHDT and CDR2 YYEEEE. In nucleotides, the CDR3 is TGTGCCAGCAGCAGAGGACTAGCCTCCCCTTCCTACGAGCAGTACTTC. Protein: CASSRGLASPSYEQYF.

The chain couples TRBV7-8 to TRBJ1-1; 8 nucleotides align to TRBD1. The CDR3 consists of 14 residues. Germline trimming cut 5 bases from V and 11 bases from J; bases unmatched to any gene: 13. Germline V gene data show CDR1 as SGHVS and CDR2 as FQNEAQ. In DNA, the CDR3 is TGTGCCAGCAGCCATGCGAAGAGACAGGGGCACGCTTTCTTT. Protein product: CASSHAKRQGHAFF.

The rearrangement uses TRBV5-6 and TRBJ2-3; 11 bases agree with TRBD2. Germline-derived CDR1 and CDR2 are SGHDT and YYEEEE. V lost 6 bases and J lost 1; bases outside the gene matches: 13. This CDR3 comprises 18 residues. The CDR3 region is CASNREGTSGRGTDTQYF. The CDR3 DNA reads TGTGCCAGCAACCGGGAGGGTACTAGCGGGAGAGGCACAGATACGCAGTATTTT.

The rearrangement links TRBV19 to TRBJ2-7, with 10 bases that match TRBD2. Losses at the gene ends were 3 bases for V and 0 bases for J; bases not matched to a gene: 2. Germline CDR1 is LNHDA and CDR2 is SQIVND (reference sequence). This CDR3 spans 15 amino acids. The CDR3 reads CASSISSGGSYEQYF. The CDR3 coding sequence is TGTGCCAGTAGTATTTCTAGCGGGGGCTCCTACGAGCAGTACTTC.

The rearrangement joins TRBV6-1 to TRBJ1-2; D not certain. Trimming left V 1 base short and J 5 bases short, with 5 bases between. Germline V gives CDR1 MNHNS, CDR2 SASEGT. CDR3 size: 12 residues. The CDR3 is CASSEVGYGYTF. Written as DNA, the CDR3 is TGTGCCAGCAGTGAAGTCGGGTATGGCTACACCTTC.

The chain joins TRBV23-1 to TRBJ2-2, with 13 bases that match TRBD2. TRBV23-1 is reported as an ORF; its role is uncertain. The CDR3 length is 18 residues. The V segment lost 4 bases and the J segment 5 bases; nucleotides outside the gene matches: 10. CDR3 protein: CASSPRGLAGKDTGELFF. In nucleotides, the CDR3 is TGCGCCAGCAGTCCTCGGGGACTAGCGGGAAAGGATACCGGGGAGCTGTTTTTT.

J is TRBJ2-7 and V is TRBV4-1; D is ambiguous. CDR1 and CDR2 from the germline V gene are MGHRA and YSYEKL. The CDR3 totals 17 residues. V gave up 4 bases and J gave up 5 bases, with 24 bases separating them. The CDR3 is CASSPGPITIIIHEQYF. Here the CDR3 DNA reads TGCGCCAGCAGCCCAGGTCCTATAACGATTATAATCCACGAGCAGTACTTC.